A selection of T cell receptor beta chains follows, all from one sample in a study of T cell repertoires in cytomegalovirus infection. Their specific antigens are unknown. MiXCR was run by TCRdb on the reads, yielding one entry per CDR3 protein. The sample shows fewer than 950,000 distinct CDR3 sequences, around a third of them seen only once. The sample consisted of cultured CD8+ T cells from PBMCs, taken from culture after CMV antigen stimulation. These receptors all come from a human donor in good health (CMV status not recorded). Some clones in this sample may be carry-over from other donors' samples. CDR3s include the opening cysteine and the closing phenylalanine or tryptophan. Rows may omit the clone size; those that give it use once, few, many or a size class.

CDR3: CASSSTGGENEKLFF
V: TRBV6-2/TRBV6-3
size: few

CDR3: CASSLEGQVFQETQYF
V: TRBV7-8
size: many

CDR3: CASSLSDRGPGYTF
V: TRBV7-9
size: NA

CDR3: CASSGVTSGGAADTQYF
V: TRBV12-3/TRBV12-4
size: once

CDR3: CASTAPGPAHIF
V: TRBV19
size: NA

CDR3: CASSFKGKGPHLYF
V: TRBV12-3/TRBV12-4
size: many

CDR3: CASSPGLAGGHNNEQFF
V: TRBV28
size: NA

CDR3: CASSYSQGGLNEQFF
V: TRBV6-5
size: few

CDR3: CAAKGLAEETQYF
V: TRBV10-3
size: few

CDR3: CASRVGGDTEAFF
V: TRBV7-8
size: NA

CDR3: CASRTRDSFSNTIYF
V: TRBV3-1
size: NA

CDR3: CASSLELAGASEQFF
V: TRBV7-8
size: few

CDR3: CASSQDREGARNTEAFF
V: TRBV4-1
size: few

CDR3: CASSLGQDLLDGPFF
V: TRBV3-1
size: NA

CDR3: CASSLGDRGGYTF
V: TRBV7-9
size: NA

CDR3: CASSQSTGEYSGNTIYF
V: TRBV13
size: NA

CDR3: CASSINPDSSYNEQFF
V: TRBV19
size: few

CDR3: CASSPALSGTAYYEQYF
V: TRBV7-9
size: NA

CDR3: CASSLSGTGLGETQYF
V: TRBV7-6
size: many

CDR3: CAIEEGETQYF
V: TRBV7-3
size: NA

CDR3: CASSSSRRWNIQYF
V: TRBV7-9
size: few

CDR3: CASSSGRGDEAFF
V: TRBV12-3/TRBV12-4
size: NA

CDR3: CASSLAASGNTGELFF
V: TRBV7-6
size: few

CDR3: CASSPLGLPEAFF
V: TRBV14
size: NA

CDR3: CASSPALAGELFF
V: TRBV7-7
size: NA

CDR3: CAISEGGYDKTQETQYF
V: TRBV10-3
size: NA

CDR3: CASSQDGSTDTQYF
V: TRBV4-1
size: NA

CDR3: CASSYSSGTAYFNTGELFF
V: TRBV6-2/TRBV6-3
size: many

CDR3: CASSLGDRGYIKGTEAFF
V: TRBV7-9
size: many

CDR3: CASSQEEVVYHQETQYF
V: TRBV14
size: NA

CDR3: CASSQEGQGWGAGYNEQFF
V: TRBV4-1
size: few

CDR3: CASSLIWSGGRSGDLTDTQYF
V: TRBV11-2
size: few

CDR3: CASIGTASYNEQFF
V: TRBV6-6
size: NA

CDR3: CATAHSGGAETQYF
V: TRBV15
size: NA

CDR3: CASSLDSGPYNEQFF
V: TRBV13
size: NA